The clone carrying this TCR beta chain was seen repeatedly, ten times or more. Its antigen remains unidentified. TCRdb passed the RACE reads through MiXCR, listing each CDR3 protein once. The sample contains a few hundred thousand distinct CDR3 sequences, roughly 7.7% of which appear only once. From germline, CDR1 is SQVTM and CDR2 ANQGSEA. The CDR3 is 13 residues long. Trimming shortened V by 4 bases and J by 3 bases, and 12 bases separated the two germline ends. This record belongs to a study of human T cells and chemical hapten exposure. Study-wide findings and caveats: It was expanded TCRs that formed significantly more large CDR3 similarity clusters than controls did.

The sample's time point: pre-sensitization, week 0. Indicated treatment: therapeutic diphenylcyclopropenone sensitization with weekly scalp DPC. The source was whole blood, collected in connection with sensitization to the hapten diphenylcyclopropenone (DPC). This rearrangement joins TRBV29-1 to TRBJ2-5; D remains unclear. The clonotype originates from a man in his late teens or twenties with alopecia areata. Some clones in this sample may be carry-over from other donors' samples. CDR3 in amino acids: CSVGRHPEETQYF. Written as DNA, the CDR3 is TGCAGCGTTGGGCGACACCCCGAAGAGACCCAGTACTTC.